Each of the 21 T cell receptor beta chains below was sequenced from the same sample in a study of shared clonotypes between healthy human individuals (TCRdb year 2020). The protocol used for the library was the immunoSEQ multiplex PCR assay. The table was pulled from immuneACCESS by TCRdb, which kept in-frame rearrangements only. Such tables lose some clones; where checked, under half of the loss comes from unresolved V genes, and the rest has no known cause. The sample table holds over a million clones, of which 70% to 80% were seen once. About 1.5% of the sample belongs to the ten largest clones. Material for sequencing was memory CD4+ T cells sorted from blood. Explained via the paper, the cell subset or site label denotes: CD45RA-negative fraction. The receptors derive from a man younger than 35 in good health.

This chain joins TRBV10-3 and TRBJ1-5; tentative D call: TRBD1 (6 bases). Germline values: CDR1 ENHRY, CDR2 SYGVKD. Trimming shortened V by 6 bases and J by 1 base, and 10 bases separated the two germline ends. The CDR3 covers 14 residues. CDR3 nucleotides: TGTGCCATCAGCCGGGACACCAGCAATCAGCCCCAGCATTTT. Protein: CAISRDTSNQPQHF.

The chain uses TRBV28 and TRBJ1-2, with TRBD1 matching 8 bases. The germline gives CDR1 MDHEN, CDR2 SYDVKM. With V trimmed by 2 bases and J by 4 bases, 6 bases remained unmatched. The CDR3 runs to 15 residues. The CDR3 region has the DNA TGTGCCAGCAGTTTACAAGACAGGGGCAGCTATGGCTACACCTTC. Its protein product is CASSLQDRGSYGYTF.

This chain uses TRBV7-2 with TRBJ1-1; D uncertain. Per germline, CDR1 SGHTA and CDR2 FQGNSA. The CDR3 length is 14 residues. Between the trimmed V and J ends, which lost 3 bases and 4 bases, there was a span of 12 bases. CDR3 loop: CASSFMRVGTEAFF. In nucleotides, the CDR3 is TGTGCCAGCAGCTTTATGAGGGTGGGCACTGAAGCTTTCTTT.

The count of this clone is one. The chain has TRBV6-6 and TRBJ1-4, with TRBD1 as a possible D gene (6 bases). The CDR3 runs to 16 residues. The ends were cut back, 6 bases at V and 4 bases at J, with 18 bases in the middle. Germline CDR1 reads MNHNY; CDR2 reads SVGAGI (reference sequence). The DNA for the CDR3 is TGTGCCAGCAGAAACATCCGGGACACACATAATGAAAAACTGTTTTTT. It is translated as CASRNIRDTHNEKLFF.

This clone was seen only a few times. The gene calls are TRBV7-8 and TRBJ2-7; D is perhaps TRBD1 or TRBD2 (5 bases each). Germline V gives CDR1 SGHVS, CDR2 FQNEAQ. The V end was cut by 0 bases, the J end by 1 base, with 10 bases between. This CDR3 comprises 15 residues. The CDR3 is CASSLAGVQSYEQYF. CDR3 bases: TGTGCCAGCAGCTTAGCGGGGGTCCAGTCCTACGAGCAGTACTTC.

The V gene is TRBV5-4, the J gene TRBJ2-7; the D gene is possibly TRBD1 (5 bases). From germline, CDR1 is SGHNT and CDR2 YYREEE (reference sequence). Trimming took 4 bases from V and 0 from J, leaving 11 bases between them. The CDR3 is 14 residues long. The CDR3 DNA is TGTGCCAGCAGCGACCAGGGAAACTCCTACGAGCAGTACTTC. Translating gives CASSDQGNSYEQYF.

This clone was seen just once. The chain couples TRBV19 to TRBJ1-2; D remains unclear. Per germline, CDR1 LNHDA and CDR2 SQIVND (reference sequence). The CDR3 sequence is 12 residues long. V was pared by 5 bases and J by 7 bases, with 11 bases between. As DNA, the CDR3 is TGTGCCAGTAGTGAGCGAGCCGGTGGCTACACCTTC. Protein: CASSERAGGYTF.

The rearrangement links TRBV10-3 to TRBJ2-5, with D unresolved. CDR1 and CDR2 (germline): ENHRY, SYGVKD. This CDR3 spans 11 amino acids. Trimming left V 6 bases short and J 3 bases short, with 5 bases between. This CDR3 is CAIRWEETQYF. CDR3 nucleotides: TGTGCCATCAGATGGGAAGAGACCCAGTACTTC.

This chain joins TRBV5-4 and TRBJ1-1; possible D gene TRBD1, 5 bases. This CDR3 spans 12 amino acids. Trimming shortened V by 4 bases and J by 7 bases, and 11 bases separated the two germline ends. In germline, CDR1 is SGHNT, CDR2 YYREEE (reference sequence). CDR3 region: CASSPSQGEAFF. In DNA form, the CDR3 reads TGTGCCAGCAGCCCCTCCCAGGGTGAAGCTTTCTTT.

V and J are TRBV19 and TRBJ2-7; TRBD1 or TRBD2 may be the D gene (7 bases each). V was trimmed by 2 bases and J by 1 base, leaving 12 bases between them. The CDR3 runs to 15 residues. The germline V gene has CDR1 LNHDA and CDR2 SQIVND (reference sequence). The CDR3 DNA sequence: TGTGCCAGTAGTATACAGGGGGGGATATCCTACGAGCAGTACTTC. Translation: CASSIQGGISYEQYF.

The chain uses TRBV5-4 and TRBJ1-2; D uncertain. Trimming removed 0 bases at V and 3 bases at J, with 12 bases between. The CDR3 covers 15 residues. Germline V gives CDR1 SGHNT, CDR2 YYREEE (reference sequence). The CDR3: CASSLGVAADYGYTF. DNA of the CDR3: TGTGCCAGCAGCTTGGGTGTGGCGGCAGACTATGGCTACACCTTC.

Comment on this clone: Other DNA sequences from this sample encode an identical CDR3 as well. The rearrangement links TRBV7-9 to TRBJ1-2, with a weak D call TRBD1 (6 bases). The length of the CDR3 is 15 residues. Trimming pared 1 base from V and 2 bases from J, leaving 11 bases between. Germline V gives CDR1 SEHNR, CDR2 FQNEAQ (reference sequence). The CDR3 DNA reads TGTGCCAGCAGCTTAGGGGGGGCAGCGAACTATGGCTACACCTTC. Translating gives CASSLGGAANYGYTF.

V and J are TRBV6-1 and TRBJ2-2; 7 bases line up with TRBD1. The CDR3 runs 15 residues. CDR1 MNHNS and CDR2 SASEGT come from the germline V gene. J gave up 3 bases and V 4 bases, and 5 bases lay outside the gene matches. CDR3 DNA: TGTGCCAGCAGTGTAGGACAGGTTGACACCGGGGAGCTGTTTTTT. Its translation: CASSVGQVDTGELFF.

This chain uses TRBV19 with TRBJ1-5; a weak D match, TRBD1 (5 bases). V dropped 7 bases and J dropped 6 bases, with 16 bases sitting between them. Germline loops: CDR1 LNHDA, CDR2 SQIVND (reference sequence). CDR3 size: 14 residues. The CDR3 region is CASNAAGGSQPQHF. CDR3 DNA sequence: TGTGCCAGTAATGCAGCCGGGGGGAGTCAGCCCCAGCATTTT.

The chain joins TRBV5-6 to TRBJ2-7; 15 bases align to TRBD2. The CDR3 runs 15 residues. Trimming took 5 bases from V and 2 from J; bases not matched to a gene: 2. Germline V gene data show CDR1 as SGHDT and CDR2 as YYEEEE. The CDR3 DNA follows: TGTGCCAGCAGTTGGACTAGCGGGGGGGCCTACGAGCAGTACTTC. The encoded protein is CASSWTSGGAYEQYF.

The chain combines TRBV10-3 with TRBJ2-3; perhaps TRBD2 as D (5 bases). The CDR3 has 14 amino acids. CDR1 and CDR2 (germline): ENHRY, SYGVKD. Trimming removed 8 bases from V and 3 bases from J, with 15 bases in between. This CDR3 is CAIESGASTDTQYF. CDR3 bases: TGTGCCATCGAGAGCGGAGCCTCAACAGATACGCAGTATTTT.

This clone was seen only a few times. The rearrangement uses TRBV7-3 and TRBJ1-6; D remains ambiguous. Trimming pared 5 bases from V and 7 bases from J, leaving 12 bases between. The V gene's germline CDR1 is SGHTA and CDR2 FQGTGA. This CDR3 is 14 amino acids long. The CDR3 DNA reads TGTGCCAGCAGCCCAGGTCCGGGAAATTCACCCCTCCACTTT. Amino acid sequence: CASSPGPGNSPLHF.

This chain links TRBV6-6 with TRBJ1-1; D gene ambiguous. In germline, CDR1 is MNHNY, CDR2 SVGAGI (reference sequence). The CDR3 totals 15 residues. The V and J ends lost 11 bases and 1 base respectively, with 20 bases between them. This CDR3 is CAGTHGSGRNTEAFF. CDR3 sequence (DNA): TGTGCCGGCACCCACGGTTCCGGTCGGAACACTGAAGCTTTCTTT.

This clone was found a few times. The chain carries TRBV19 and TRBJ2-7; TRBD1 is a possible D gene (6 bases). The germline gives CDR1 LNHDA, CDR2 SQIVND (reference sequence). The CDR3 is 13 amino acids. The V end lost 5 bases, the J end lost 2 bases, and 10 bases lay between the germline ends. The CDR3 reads CASSGDRPYEQYF. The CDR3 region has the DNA TGTGCCAGTAGTGGAGACAGGCCCTACGAGCAGTACTTC.

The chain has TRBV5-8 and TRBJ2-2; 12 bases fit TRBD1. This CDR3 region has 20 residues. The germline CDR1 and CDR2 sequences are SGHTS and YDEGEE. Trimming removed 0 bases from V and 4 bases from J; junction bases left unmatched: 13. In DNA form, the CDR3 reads TGTGCCAGCAGCTTGGGGCCCGGGACAGGGGGCGTCTTTACCACCGGGGAGCTGTTTTTT. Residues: CASSLGPGTGGVFTTGELFF.

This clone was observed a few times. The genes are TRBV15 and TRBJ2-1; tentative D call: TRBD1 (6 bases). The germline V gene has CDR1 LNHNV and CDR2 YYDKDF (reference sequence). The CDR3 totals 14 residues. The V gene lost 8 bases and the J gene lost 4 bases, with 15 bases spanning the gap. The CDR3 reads CATVGDRIYNEQFF. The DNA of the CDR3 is TGTGCCACCGTAGGAGACAGGATTTACAATGAGCAGTTCTTC.